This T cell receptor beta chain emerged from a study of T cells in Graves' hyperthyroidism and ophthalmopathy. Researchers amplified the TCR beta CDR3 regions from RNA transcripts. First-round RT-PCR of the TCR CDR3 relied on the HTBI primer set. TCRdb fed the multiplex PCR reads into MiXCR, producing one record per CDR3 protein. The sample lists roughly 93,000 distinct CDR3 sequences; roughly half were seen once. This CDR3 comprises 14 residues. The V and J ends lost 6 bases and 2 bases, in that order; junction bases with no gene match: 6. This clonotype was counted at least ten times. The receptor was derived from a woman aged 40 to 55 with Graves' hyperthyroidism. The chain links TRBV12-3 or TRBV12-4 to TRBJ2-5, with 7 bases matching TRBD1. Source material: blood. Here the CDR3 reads CASSRDSSQETQYF. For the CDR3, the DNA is TGTGCCAGCAGCCGGGACAGCAGTCAAGAGACCCAGTACTTC.